The next 13 T cell receptor beta chains were all read from a single sample in a study of vaccination and CD4 T cells after COVID-19. TCRdb reprocessed the PCR reads with MiXCR, giving one entry per CDR3 protein. The table shows about 29,000 distinct CDR3 sequences, with approximately 49% occurring only once. Time point in this sample: late sampling 161 to 241 days after vaccination in three convalescent patients. Specimen: CD4+ T cells from blood, collected about 7 months after SARS-CoV-2 vaccination. Source of these receptors: a human donor who had recovered from COVID-19.

The V call is TRBV6-1, the J call TRBJ2-7; 7 bases match TRBD1. V lost 7 bases, J lost 3 bases, and 6 bases stayed unmatched. Germline CDR1 MNHNS, CDR2 SASEGT. The CDR3 is 13 amino acids. The chain's CDR3 is CASTGTEDYEQYF. The CDR3 bases are TGTGCCAGCACCGGGACAGAAGACTACGAGCAGTACTTC.

The chain recombines TRBV20-1 with TRBJ1-6, with D perhaps TRBD1 (6 bases). Deletions cut 1 base from V and 6 bases from J, with 13 bases between. Per the germline V gene, CDR1 is DFQATT and CDR2 is SNEGSKA (reference sequence). CDR3 size: 15 residues. The CDR3 nucleotides read TGCAGTGCTAGAGGGGGGACGGGGGCTAATTCACCCCTCCACTTT. Protein: CSARGGTGANSPLHF.

This sequence joins TRBV12-3 or TRBV12-4 and TRBJ2-2; D is unresolved. The CDR3 has 16 residues. V was shortened by 0 bases and J by 1 base, with 9 bases between the two germline ends. CDR3 DNA: TGTGCCAGCAGTTTAGCTGGCGCCTTGAACACCGGGGAGCTGTTTTTT. Its translation: CASSLAGALNTGELFF.

The table lists this clonotype with a few counts. The V and J genes are TRBV7-8 and TRBJ1-1; tentative D call: TRBD1 (6 bases). The V gene's germline CDR1 is SGHVS and CDR2 FQNEAQ. The CDR3 runs 14 residues. V was shortened by 1 base and J by 9 bases, with 15 bases between the two germline ends. CDR3 coding DNA: TGTGCCAGCAGCTTAGACACAGGGTATAGTAAAGCTTTCTTT. It is translated as CASSLDTGYSKAFF.

This clonotype has just a few counts. V gene TRBV19 combines with J gene TRBJ1-2; D not certain. Germline V CDR1 and CDR2: LNHDA, SQIVND (reference sequence). The CDR3 covers 13 residues. V was trimmed by 9 bases and J by 0 bases, leaving 11 bases between them. The DNA for the CDR3 is TGTGCCAGCCACAGCTTACCTAACTATGGCTACACCTTC. Translating it yields CASHSLPNYGYTF.

The chain links TRBV20-1 to TRBJ2-5; D is undetermined. The CDR3 has 12 amino acids. CDR1 DFQATT and CDR2 SNEGSKA come from the germline V gene (reference sequence). The V gene lost 6 bases and the J gene lost 5 bases, with 13 bases spanning the gap. The CDR3 region is CSAAFLGETQYF. The CDR3 nucleotides read TGCAGTGCCGCCTTCCTAGGGGAGACCCAGTACTTC.

The V gene is TRBV6-5, the J gene TRBJ1-5; possible D gene TRBD1, 5 bases. Germline CDR1 and CDR2: MNHEY and SVGAGI. The CDR3 has 13 residues. Trimming removed 3 bases at V and 4 bases at J, with 7 bases between. CDR3 loop: CASSYGGNQPQHF. In nucleotides, the CDR3 is TGTGCCAGCAGTTATGGGGGTAATCAGCCCCAGCATTTT.

CDR3 amino acids: CASSTPGLDETQYF. DNA of the CDR3: TGTGCCAGCAGTACCCCGGGACTAGACGAGACCCAGTACTTC. The rearrangement links TRBV28 to TRBJ2-5; 8 bases are a match to TRBD2. Germline-derived CDR1 and CDR2 are MDHEN and SYDVKM. This CDR3 is 14 amino acids long. V lost 5 bases to trimming and J lost 5 bases; unmatched junction nucleotides: 7.

CDR3 bases: TGTGCCAGCAGTTTACAGGGGACCTCGAACACCGGGGAGCTGTTTTTT. It encodes CASSLQGTSNTGELFF. This sequence joins TRBV12-3 or TRBV12-4 and TRBJ2-2, with D possibly TRBD1 on 6 matching bases. The CDR3 has 16 amino acids. Trimming stripped 2 bases from V and 0 bases from J, with 10 bases between.

This clonotype appeared a single time. The CDR3 sequence: CASSFDRGRPEKLFF. The CDR3 DNA reads as TGTGCCAGCAGCTTCGACAGGGGGCGACCAGAAAAACTGTTTTTT. V is TRBV4-2 and J is TRBJ1-4; TRBD1 aligns across 10 bases. This CDR3 contains 15 residues. The germline CDR1 and CDR2 sequences are LGHNA and YNFKEQ. Trimming removed 5 bases from V and 8 bases from J; junction bases left unmatched: 8.

This chain links TRBV7-9 with TRBJ2-7, with 10 nucleotides matching TRBD1. Per germline, CDR1 SEHNR and CDR2 FQNEAQ (reference sequence). After removal of 6 bases from V and 3 bases from J, the junction contained 5 bases not matched to a gene. The CDR3 has 14 residues. CDR3 in DNA: TGTGCCAGCAGTCCCGGGACAGGGGTCTACGAGCAGTACTTC. This codes for CASSPGTGVYEQYF.

CDR3 loop: CASSFLATTEDTQYF. The CDR3 coding sequence is TGTGCCAGCAGCTTCCTGGCGACGACTGAGGATACGCAGTATTTT. The rearrangement links TRBV7-9 to TRBJ2-3; D not resolved. Trimming took off 3 bases at V and 6 bases at J, with 16 bases between the two ends. The CDR3 loop spans 15 amino acids. Germline loops: CDR1 SEHNR, CDR2 FQNEAQ (reference sequence).

The chain links TRBV6-1 to TRBJ2-5, with D hard to call. The CDR3 consists of 12 residues. CDR1 is MNHNS, CDR2 SASEGT, per germline. V was pared by 6 bases and J by 0 bases, with 5 bases between. This CDR3 reads CASRRNQETQYF. CDR3 nucleotides: TGTGCCAGCAGACGGAACCAAGAGACCCAGTACTTC.